This passage covers 23 T cell receptor beta chains from one sample sequenced in a study of regulatory T cells in long-lasting Graves disease. The sample's time point: newly diagnosed GD, antithyroid drugs for less than 3 months. The TCR library was made from RNA that had been extracted from PBMCs in TRIzol. Arm-PCR of CDR3 regions and iRepertoire HTBI primers were the basis on which TCR beta libraries were built. TCRdb recomputed calls from the multiplex PCR reads with MiXCR, one row per CDR3 protein. The sample holds approximately 480,000 distinct CDR3 sequences, about 17% seen once. A further study also used this sample, focusing on T cells in Graves' hyperthyroidism and ophthalmopathy.

The sample was peripheral blood mononuclear cells (PBMCs), taken at new diagnosis, from a patient treated with antithyroid drugs. These receptor sequences come from a man between 40 and 49 years old with Graves disease.

This clonotype was picked up many times. The chain carries TRBV27 and TRBJ1-1; tentative D call: TRBD1 (5 bases). Trimming took 7 bases from V and 3 from J, leaving 18 bases between them. The CDR3 loop spans 15 amino acids. Germline V lookup: CDR1 MNHEY, CDR2 SMNVEV (reference sequence). CDR3 loop: CASTTQGLEDTEAFF. The CDR3 bases are TGTGCCAGCACCACTCAGGGTTTAGAGGACACTGAAGCTTTCTTT.

The chain has TRBV7-9 and TRBJ2-1; TRBD2 is a possible D gene (6 bases). The germline CDR1 and CDR2 sequences are SEHNR and FQNEAQ (reference sequence). The CDR3 covers 14 residues. Trimming removed 5 bases from V and 6 bases from J, with 14 bases in between. CDR3 in DNA: TGTGCCAGCAGCCCGCCGGGGGAGTCCAATGAGCAGTTCTTC. It translates to CASSPPGESNEQFF.

Many counts were recorded for this clonotype. V is TRBV28 and J is TRBJ2-7; tentatively, D is TRBD1 (7 bases). This CDR3 contains 14 residues. Per germline, CDR1 MDHEN and CDR2 SYDVKM. V was shortened by 8 bases and J by 3 bases, with 17 bases between the two germline ends. The CDR3 bases are TGTGCCAGCCGGGAGACAGGGAGATTCTACGAGCAGTACTTC. Translated, it gives CASRETGRFYEQYF. Drawing the rest from reference TRBV28 and TRBJ2-7, the complete variable domain is DVKVTQSSRYLVKRTGEKVFLECVQDMDHENMFWYRQDPGLGLRLIYFSYDVKMKEKGDIPEGYSVSREKKERFSLILESASTNQTSMYLCASRETGRFYEQYFGPGTRLTVT.

This clonotype was counted at least ten times. This rearrangement joins TRBV12-3 or TRBV12-4 to TRBJ1-5; TRBD1 matches 7 bases. The CDR3 sequence is 16 residues long. V was pared by 5 bases and J by 0 bases, with 7 bases of the junction left unmatched. The CDR3 is CASSLRQGHSNQPQHF. The CDR3 DNA sequence: TGTGCCAGCAGTCTTCGACAGGGACATAGCAATCAGCCCCAGCATTTT.

This clonotype was detected many times. The chain has TRBV2 and TRBJ2-3; perhaps TRBD2 as D (6 bases). CDR1 and CDR2 from the germline V gene are SNHLY and FYNNEI. The CDR3 covers 16 residues. With 6 bases removed from V and 4 bases from J, the gap between germline ends came to 20 bases. The DNA of the CDR3 is TGTGCCAGCAGAGCTCACCCCGGAGGGCCTGCAGATACGCAGTATTTT. Its translation is CASRAHPGGPADTQYF.

This clonotype was seen at least ten times. The CDR3 coding sequence is TGTGCCAGCAGTTTACTAGGGAGGCACGAGCAGTACTTC. It is translated as CASSLLGRHEQYF. V usage is TRBV28 and J usage is TRBJ2-7; D may be TRBD2 (6 bases). V lost 2 bases and J 5 bases, leaving 10 bases between the germline ends. The CDR3 spans 13 residues. CDR1 is MDHEN and CDR2 is SYDVKM in the germline V gene.

This clonotype was found many times. V usage is TRBV2 and J usage is TRBJ2-4, with 9 bases aligning to TRBD1. V shed 4 bases and J 6 bases; nucleotides not matched to a gene: 7. Germline V gene data show CDR1 as SNHLY and CDR2 as FYNNEI. The CDR3 loop spans 15 amino acids. CDR3 loop: CASSVNRGLGNIQYF. The CDR3 nucleotides are TGTGCCAGCAGTGTAAACAGGGGGCTTGGAAACATTCAGTACTTC.

V is TRBV6-1 and J is TRBJ2-3; D unclear. The V gene's germline CDR1 is MNHNS and CDR2 SASEGT. The V end was cut by 4 bases, the J end by 1 base, with 6 bases between. The CDR3 loop spans 13 amino acids. Here the CDR3 DNA reads TGTGCCAGCAGTGGACCGGGCACAGATACGCAGTATTTT. It translates to CASSGPGTDTQYF.

In its sample, this clonotype was seen many times. The chain couples TRBV30 to TRBJ2-7; D might be TRBD1 or TRBD2, each matching 5 bases. With 4 bases removed from V and 3 bases from J, the gap between germline ends came to 13 bases. The CDR3 has 13 amino acids. Germline values: CDR1 GTSNPN, CDR2 SVGIG (reference sequence). Here the CDR3 reads CAWKSGRDYEQYF. CDR3 DNA sequence: TGTGCCTGGAAGTCAGGGAGAGACTACGAGCAGTACTTC.

The table lists this clonotype with many counts. V gene TRBV20-1 combines with J gene TRBJ2-7, with unresolved D. Germline assignment: CDR1 DFQATT and CDR2 SNEGSKA (reference sequence). The CDR3 totals 12 residues. V lost 0 bases and J lost 3, with 6 bases in between. The CDR3 spells CSARDPIYEQYF. In nucleotides, the CDR3 is TGCAGTGCTAGAGATCCTATCTACGAGCAGTACTTC.

This clonotype was observed at least ten times. The V and J genes are TRBV6-2 or TRBV6-3 and TRBJ2-5; no clear D gene. This CDR3 is built from 16 residues. Germline CDR1 is MNHEY and CDR2 is SVGEGT. V was pared by 0 bases and J by 4 bases, with 15 bases between. The CDR3 loop is CASSYSLPSGGETQYF. The CDR3 nucleotides are TGTGCCAGCAGTTACTCGCTGCCTTCGGGTGGAGAGACCCAGTACTTC.

This clonotype was counted a few times. CDR3 DNA sequence: TGTGCCAGCAGTGAAACAGGGGGCGTGCGCAATGAGCAGTTCTTC. It specifies CASSETGGVRNEQFF. The rearrangement links TRBV2 to TRBJ2-1; 9 bases match TRBD1. CDR1 is SNHLY, CDR2 FYNNEI, per germline. V was pared by 2 bases and J by 6 bases, with 5 bases of the junction left unmatched. There are 15 residues in the CDR3.

The table lists this clonotype with many counts. The chain has TRBV20-1 and TRBJ2-7, with D possibly TRBD1 on 5 matching bases. The CDR3 is 14 amino acids. The germline gives CDR1 DFQATT, CDR2 SNEGSKA (reference sequence). Trimming removed 4 bases from V and 2 bases from J, with 15 bases in between. This CDR3 reads CSATIRRQPYEQYF. CDR3 bases: TGCAGTGCTACTATCAGACGACAGCCCTACGAGCAGTACTTC.

In this sample, this clonotype turned up many times. The chain combines TRBV5-5 with TRBJ2-7, with 9 nucleotides matching TRBD2. The CDR3 extends over 16 amino acids. From germline, CDR1 is SGHKS and CDR2 YYEKEE (reference sequence). The V gene end was trimmed by 4 bases and the J gene end by 1 base; junction bases not matched to a gene: 9. The CDR3 region has the DNA TGTGCCAGCAGCCTCGAGGCTAGCGGGGCATCCTACGAGCAGTACTTC. This codes for CASSLEASGASYEQYF.

The V and J genes are TRBV28 and TRBJ2-1; 7 bases fit TRBD2. CDR3 length equals 20 residues. CDR1 and CDR2 from the germline V gene are MDHEN and SYDVKM. V was pared by 5 bases and J by 0 bases, with 19 bases of the junction left unmatched. The chain's CDR3 is CASSNQGRGFGGSSYNEQFF. The CDR3, as DNA: TGTGCCAGCAGTAATCAGGGTCGGGGGTTTGGCGGGAGCTCCTACAATGAGCAGTTCTTC.

This clonotype was found many times. The rearrangement uses TRBV11-2 and TRBJ2-7; TRBD2 might be the D (6 bases). The CDR3 totals 14 residues. Trimming cost V 1 base and J 3 bases, with 10 bases left between them. Germline CDR1 is SGHAT and CDR2 is FQNNGV. The CDR3 DNA follows: TGTGCCAGCAGCTTAGGGGTCGGGGGCTACGAGCAGTACTTC. Its translation: CASSLGVGGYEQYF.

J is TRBJ2-2 and V is TRBV19, with D perhaps TRBD2 (5 bases). The germline V gene encodes CDR1 LNHDA and CDR2 SQIVND (reference sequence). Trimming removed 10 bases at V and 4 bases at J, with 13 bases between. CDR3 length: 13 amino acids. Here the CDR3 reads CATTAATTGELFF. CDR3 nucleotides: TGTGCCACCACAGCGGCCACCACCGGGGAGCTGTTTTTT.

V and J are TRBV9 and TRBJ2-7; 9 nucleotides line up with TRBD2. Germline values: CDR1 SGDLS, CDR2 YYNGEE. The CDR3 runs to 15 residues. V lost 1 base, J lost 0 bases, and 2 bases stayed unmatched. CDR3 bases: TGTGCCAGCAGCGTACGAGCGGGGGGCTCCTACGAGCAGTACTTC. Protein sequence: CASSVRAGGSYEQYF.

To note about this clonotype: An end of the junction differs from the germline gene, which may be a read error. The rearrangement joins TRBV20-1 to TRBJ2-1; 8 nucleotides agree with TRBD1. Germline CDR1 DFQATT, CDR2 SNEGSKA (reference sequence). The CDR3 has 10 amino acids. The CDR3 DNA reads as TGCAGTGCCCTAGGGGGACAGGCCCACTTC. The encoded protein is CSALGGQAHF.

This chain connects TRBV7-9 to TRBJ1-2; D call uncertain. V was clipped by 5 bases and J by 2 bases, with 12 bases between them. This CDR3 contains 14 residues. Germline V lookup: CDR1 SEHNR, CDR2 FQNEAQ (reference sequence). The CDR3 sequence: CASSQELKNYGYTF. The CDR3 DNA follows: TGTGCCAGCAGCCAGGAACTTAAAAACTATGGCTACACCTTC.

Details on this clonotype: A much larger clone sits a single nucleotide away, making a read error possible. The CDR3, as DNA: TGTGCCAGCAGAGAACAGGGGTCGTTAGGGCAGCACTTC. It translates to CASREQGSLGQHF. The rearrangement joins TRBV12-3 or TRBV12-4 to TRBJ2-7; 7 bases align to TRBD1. CDR3 size: 13 residues.

Many counts were recorded for this clonotype. The chain has TRBV30 and TRBJ2-7; 8 bases align to TRBD1. V dropped 4 bases and J dropped 5; count of bases not matched to a gene: 10. Germline V lookup: CDR1 GTSNPN, CDR2 SVGIG (reference sequence). The CDR3 totals 14 residues. The CDR3 reads CAWNFGQGVHEQYF. For the CDR3, the DNA is TGTGCCTGGAACTTCGGACAGGGTGTCCACGAGCAGTACTTC.

Of note for this clonotype: This may be a read error: a much more frequent sequence differs by one nucleotide. This is likely a read error, given that the CDR3 carries no conserved phenylalanine or tryptophan at its end. The chain has TRBV6-5 and TRBJ2-1, with D possibly matching TRBD2 (5 bases). The CDR3 has 17 amino acids. CDR1 is MNHEY, CDR2 SVGAGI, per germline. Trimming took off 3 bases at V and 1 base at J, with 16 bases between the two ends. The CDR3 nucleotides are TGTGCCAGCAGTTATGAGGGTAGTTTTAGGTCCTACAATGAGCAGTTCCTC. It yields the protein CASSYEGSFRSYNEQFL.